This T cell receptor beta chain derives from a study of immune evolution from preneoplasia to lung adenocarcinoma (dated by TCRdb to 2020 to 2023). A note on the overall study: HLA loss of heterozygosity was found in about 7% of AIS, about 14% of MIA and 25% to 35% of ADC lesions, and in no AAH lesions. According to the study, over a hundred samples were used for TCR sequencing. The overall cohort was made up of some 49 patients with pulmonary nodules who had surgical resection. The sample size depended on which specimens were available, not on a prior power calculation. Resected precursor lesions (AAH, AIS, MIA) and invasive adenocarcinomas were each compared against paired morphologically normal lung tissue. Class I HLA alleles were inferred from exome data with POLYSOLVER, and allele-specific HLA loss was detected with LOHHLA. The TCR sequencing data were obtained from 51 patients. Whole exome sequencing and methylation data from the same cohort of nodules were integrated with the immune data. The study combined immune gene expression, TCR sequencing and multiplex immunofluorescence to profile immune contexture across lung adenocarcinoma precursors and invasive adenocarcinoma. Broader findings and caveats from the paper: The findings reflected association rather than direct causation, and larger cohorts with long-term follow-up and longitudinal biopsies were considered necessary. Because all patients were from Japan and China, applicability to Western populations was uncertain. Normal lung had the highest top T cell clone frequencies, which appeared to decline progressively from AAH through AIS, MIA and invasive adenocarcinoma. Compared with EGFR-mutant or double wild-type lesions, KRAS-mutant nodules had the highest T cell clonality. Normal lung showed the highest clonality, whereas later-stage lesions appeared to have higher T cell density and diversity but lower clonality.

The immunoSEQ hsTCRbeta Kit was used to sequence TCR beta CDR3 regions from DNA. The authors' pipeline ran thus. The ImmunoSEQ Analyzer was used to analyse the TCR sequencing data. T cell clonality was defined as 1 minus Pielou's evenness, as computed on productive rearrangements. The inverse Simpson index, applied to productive templates, was used to measure T cell diversity. T cell density was expressed as TCR beta template counts normalized to usable DNA, with usable DNA estimated by amplifying and sequencing housekeeping genes. Two-sided Kruskal-Wallis tests were used to compare TCR metrics across histologic stages. TCRdb took this table from immuneACCESS and kept in-frame rearrangements with V and J called. Such tables lack part of the clones; where checked against another copy, unresolved V genes explain under half of the gap, and the rest is unexplained. V, J and clone size reflect that table, while D and trimming were determined from the DNA. The sample table shows over 9,500 clones, and around 78% are seen once. About 4% of the sample lies in the top ten.

Between the mid-2010s and the late 2010s, the patients underwent resection in either Japan or China. Two lung cancer pathologists independently confirmed the histologic diagnosis of each case on H&E slides. Premalignant or tumor cells were enriched for nucleic acid extraction by macro-dissection performed after pathologic assessment. FFPE tissue was used for DNA isolation with the AllPrep DNA/RNA FFPE Kit. Counted from cysteine to phenylalanine, this CDR3 has 13 amino acids. CDR3 DNA is the only sequence kept; it has 39 bases, read in frame from the first base. V is pared back by 4 bases and J by 0 bases, with 9 bases lying between the germline termini. The CDR1 and CDR2 encoded by the germline V gene are SQVTM and ANQGSEA. As regards this clone: No antigen is known for it. No quality values exist for individual bases; no much larger clone is one base distant.

The chain joins TRBV29-1 to TRBJ1-1; TRBD1 is a possible D gene, resting on 6 matching bases. The receptor was isolated from a person aged 60 to 85 with lung adenocarcinoma. Sequencing was done on a sample of FFPE minimally invasive lung adenocarcinoma tissue. What the cell subset or site label conveys for this sample: micro-invasive lung adenocarcinoma (MIA). CDR3 reads: CSVGGGVNTEAFF. The DNA sequence is TGCAGCGTTGGAGGGGGTGTGAACACTGAAGCTTTCTTT.